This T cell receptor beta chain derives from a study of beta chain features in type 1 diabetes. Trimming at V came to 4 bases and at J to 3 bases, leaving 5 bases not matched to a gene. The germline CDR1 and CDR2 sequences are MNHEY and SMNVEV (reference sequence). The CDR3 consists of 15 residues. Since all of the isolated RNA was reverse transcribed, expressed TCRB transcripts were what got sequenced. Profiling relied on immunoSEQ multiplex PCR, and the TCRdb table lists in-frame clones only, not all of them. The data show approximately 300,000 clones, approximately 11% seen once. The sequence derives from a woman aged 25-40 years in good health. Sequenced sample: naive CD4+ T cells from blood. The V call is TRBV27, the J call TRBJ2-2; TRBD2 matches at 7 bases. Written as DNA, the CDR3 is TGTGCCAGCAGTTCGGGGAGGGGATACACCGGGGAGCTGTTTTTT. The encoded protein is CASSSGRGYTGELFF.